The 28 T cell receptor beta chains in this list originate from one sample, sequenced in a study of identical twins' blood T cells. TCRdb independently ran MiXCR on the 5' RACE reads; one entry per CDR3 protein. The top ten clones hold roughly 5.5% of a sample with roughly 380,000 distinct CDR3 sequences, under 30% of them seen once. The specimen sequenced was PBMCs. The receptor set was obtained from a woman aged 18 to 55 in good health.

Comments on this clonotype: A much larger clonotype is one base distant, so this may be a read error. This chain uses TRBV20-1 with TRBJ2-7; D gene uncertain. The CDR3 sequence is 13 residues long. Germline-derived CDR1 and CDR2 are DFQATT and SNEGSKA (reference sequence). CDR3 sequence: CSARSRISYEQHF. The DNA of the CDR3 is TGCAGTGCTAGATCCCGAATCTCCTACGAGCAGCACTTC.

The rearrangement links TRBV6-2 or TRBV6-3 to TRBJ1-3; unclear D gene. Germline V lookup: CDR1 MNHEY, CDR2 SVGEGT. V was pared by 8 bases and J by 0 bases, with 11 bases between. This CDR3 spans 14 amino acids. DNA of the CDR3: TGTGCCAGCCTGCGGACCACCTCTGGAAACACCATATATTTT. This codes for CASLRTTSGNTIYF.

This chain connects TRBV27 to TRBJ2-2; D is unclear. V was pared by 5 bases and J by 0 bases, with 10 bases between. The CDR3 length is 15 residues. Germline lookup yields CDR1 MNHEY and CDR2 SMNVEV (reference sequence). In DNA, the CDR3 is TGTGCCAGCAGTCGGACGGGCACGAACACCGGGGAGCTGTTTTTT. This encodes CASSRTGTNTGELFF.

This rearrangement joins TRBV20-1 to TRBJ2-7, with 8 bases that match TRBD2. With 1 base clipped from V and 1 base from J, the junction kept 6 bases outside the gene matches. This CDR3 is built from 15 residues. Looked up from germline, CDR1 is DFQATT and CDR2 is SNEGSKA (reference sequence). The chain's CDR3 is CSARVRTSPSYEQYF. CDR3 nucleotide sequence: TGCAGTGCTAGAGTAAGGACTAGCCCTTCCTACGAGCAGTACTTC.

This clonotype was detected only a few times. At one of its ends the junction is not consistent with the germline gene, which may arise from a read error. The chain couples TRBV6-5 to TRBJ2-2, with 7 bases fitting TRBD1. Germline CDR1 reads MNHEY; CDR2 reads SVGAGI. This CDR3 is built from 15 residues. The chain's CDR3 is CATHRLTGNSGELFF. The DNA for the CDR3 is TGTGCCACCCATAGATTGACAGGGAACTCCGGGGAGCTGTTTTTT.

This clonotype showed up just a few times. The chain uses TRBV12-3 or TRBV12-4 and TRBJ1-1; no clear D. The CDR3 sequence is 10 residues long. Trimming removed 2 bases at V and 11 bases at J, with 6 bases between. The CDR3 DNA sequence: TGTGCCAGCAGTTTAAATCGGGCTTTCTTT. Encoded protein: CASSLNRAFF.

This clonotype was seen ten or more times. The junction and the germline gene differ at one end; a read error may be behind it. The chain joins TRBV5-1 to TRBJ2-2; no reliable D call. Germline V lookup: CDR1 SGHRS, CDR2 YFSETQ. This CDR3 has 11 residues. This CDR3 reads CASSFSGELFF. Written as DNA, the CDR3 is TGTGCCAGCAGTTTCTCCGGGGAGCTGTTTTTT.

This clonotype has just a few counts. The CDR3 region is CASSGQNLAANEQFF. CDR3 sequence (DNA): TGTGCCAGCAGCGGACAGAACCTAGCGGCCAATGAGCAGTTCTTC. The chain is built from TRBV2 and TRBJ2-1, with TRBD2 as a possible D gene (7 bases). This CDR3 has 15 amino acids. V was shortened by 6 bases and J by 6 bases, with 18 bases between the two germline ends. Germline V gene sequence: CDR1 SNHLY, CDR2 FYNNEI.

The rearrangement joins TRBV6-6 to TRBJ1-1, with D unclear. V lost 4 bases and J lost 3, with 6 bases in between. The CDR3 contains 12 residues. Germline CDR1 reads MNHNY; CDR2 reads SVGAGI (reference sequence). The CDR3 DNA reads as TGTGCCAGCAGTTTCGAATACACTGAAGCTTTCTTT. Protein sequence: CASSFEYTEAFF.

For this clonotype: Relative to the germline gene, one junction end is altered; a read error may explain this. V usage is TRBV7-7 and J usage is TRBJ1-1; the match to TRBD1 covers 7 bases. This CDR3 contains 13 residues. CDR1 is SSHAT and CDR2 is FNYEAQ in the germline V gene (reference sequence). The CDR3 protein is CASSRDSLTEAFF. For the CDR3, the DNA is TGTGCTAGCAGCAGGGACAGCTTAACTGAAGCTTTCTTT.

This chain uses TRBV7-9 with TRBJ2-3; possible D gene TRBD2, 5 bases. CDR3 length: 14 residues. Germline CDR1 reads SEHNR; CDR2 reads FQNEAQ (reference sequence). V dropped 5 bases and J dropped 6 bases, with 15 bases sitting between them. In DNA form, the CDR3 reads TGTGCCAGCAGCCGTCCCCCTAGCCCGGATACGCAGTATTTT. As protein: CASSRPPSPDTQYF.

As to this clonotype: Possible read error: a much larger clone is one base away. J is TRBJ1-3 and V is TRBV2, with TRBD1 matching over 7 bases. Germline CDR1 SNHLY, CDR2 FYNNEI. The CDR3 has 18 amino acids. For the CDR3, the DNA is TGTGCCAGCAGTAGAAACCAACTACAGGGGATCTCTGGAAACACCATACATTTT. Its protein product is CASSRNQLQGISGNTIHF.

As regards this clonotype: The junction and the germline gene differ at one end; a read error may be behind it. Here the CDR3 DNA reads TGTGCCTGCAGGCCTAGCGGGACGAACACCGGGGAGCTGTTTTTT. Protein product: CACRPSGTNTGELFF. The genes are TRBV2 and TRBJ2-2, with 9 bases matching TRBD2. CDR3 length: 15 amino acids. Germline CDR1 SNHLY, CDR2 FYNNEI.

The chain combines TRBV10-3 with TRBJ2-2, with TRBD1 identical over 8 bases. The length of the CDR3 is 17 residues. CDR1 is ENHRY and CDR2 is SYGVKD in the germline V gene. V lost 5 bases, J lost 5 bases, and 13 bases stayed unmatched. CDR3 DNA: TGTGCCATCAGTAACCCCCACAGGGGGGCTTGGACCGGGGAGCTGTTTTTT. It is translated as CAISNPHRGAWTGELFF.

To note about this clonotype: A read error is possible here, since a much larger clone lies one base away. This rearrangement joins TRBV27 to TRBJ1-6; TRBD1 is a possible D gene (5 bases). V was trimmed by 5 bases and J by 7 bases, leaving 12 bases between them. Germline CDR1 MNHEY, CDR2 SMNVEV (reference sequence). The CDR3 loop spans 14 amino acids. The CDR3 sequence is CASSPRVGNSPLHF. The DNA of the CDR3 is TGTGCCAGCAGTCCCAGGGTAGGGAATTCACCCCTCCACTTT.

This clonotype was seen only a few times. The CDR3 spells CSARDVWQNTEAFF. The CDR3 DNA follows: TGCAGTGCTAGAGATGTATGGCAGAACACTGAAGCTTTCTTT. V is TRBV20-1 and J is TRBJ1-1; the D is unclear. Germline CDR1 and CDR2: DFQATT and SNEGSKA (reference sequence). V gave up 0 bases and J gave up 1 base, with 9 bases separating them. The CDR3 sequence is 14 residues long.

The chain couples TRBV6-5 to TRBJ2-7, with TRBD1 as a possible D gene (5 bases). The CDR3 runs to 16 residues. Per the germline V gene, CDR1 is MNHEY and CDR2 is SVGAGI. Trimming took off 1 base at V and 0 bases at J, with 13 bases between the two ends. CDR3 sequence: CASSYLSDRNSYEQYF. The CDR3, as DNA: TGTGCCAGCAGTTACTTATCCGACAGAAACTCCTACGAGCAGTACTTC.

The chain carries TRBV20-1 and TRBJ2-2; D is ambiguous. V lost 6 bases and J 9 bases, leaving 17 bases between the germline ends. Germline CDR1 and CDR2: DFQATT and SNEGSKA (reference sequence). The CDR3 has 13 residues. The DNA of the CDR3 is TGCAGTGCCTGGCTTTACGACCGCCGGGAGCTGTTTTTT. It yields the protein CSAWLYDRRELFF.

This sequence joins TRBV5-6 and TRBJ1-5; 8 nucleotides agree with TRBD1. From germline, CDR1 is SGHDT and CDR2 YYEEEE. V lost 3 bases and J lost 10; bases outside the gene matches: 9. This CDR3 contains 14 residues. The CDR3 region is CASSSGQVAIPQHF. The DNA of the CDR3 is TGTGCCAGCAGCTCGGGACAGGTAGCGATACCCCAGCATTTT. The full variable domain, in which reference TRBV5-6 and TRBJ1-5 provide the parts outside the CDR3, is DAGVTQSPTHLIKTRGQQVTLRCSPKSGHDTVSWYQQALGQGPQFIFQYYEEEERQRGNFPDRFSGHQFPNYSSELNVNALLLGDSALYLCASSSGQVAIPQHFGDGTRLSIL.

Details on this clonotype: A clone one base away is much larger, so this may be a read error. The chain employs TRBV20-1 and TRBJ2-1; D is ambiguous. Germline CDR1 reads DFQATT; CDR2 reads SNEGSKA (reference sequence). The CDR3 is 11 residues long. CDR3 nucleotides: TGCAGTGCTAGATCGGAGAATGAGCGGTTCTTC. Translated: CSARSENERFF.

The V gene is TRBV5-1, the J gene TRBJ2-3; D might be TRBD1 (6 bases). This CDR3 has 17 residues. V lost 3 bases, J lost 2 bases, and 19 bases lay in between. Germline V lookup: CDR1 SGHRS, CDR2 YFSETQ. CDR3 protein: CASSSGSTGHNTDTQYF. The CDR3 nucleotides are TGCGCCAGCAGCTCGGGCTCGACAGGACATAACACAGATACGCAGTATTTT.

This clonotype has at least ten counts. The chain carries TRBV7-9 and TRBJ1-3; D is ambiguous. The CDR3 totals 12 residues. V was shortened by 10 bases and J by 6 bases, with 13 bases between the two germline ends. Germline V gene lookup returns CDR1 SEHNR and CDR2 FQNEAQ (reference sequence). For the CDR3, the DNA is TGTGCCATCCTTGGGGTTAAAAACACCATATATTTT. It encodes CAILGVKNTIYF.

This rearrangement joins TRBV6-5 to TRBJ2-3; D is possibly TRBD1 (6 bases). This CDR3 contains 14 residues. V gave up 6 bases and J gave up 5 bases, with 15 bases separating them. Germline V gene sequence: CDR1 MNHEY, CDR2 SVGAGI. The CDR3 protein is CASSGRQDRDTQYF. The CDR3 coding sequence is TGTGCCAGCAGCGGGCGACAGGATCGAGATACGCAGTATTTT.

J is TRBJ2-5 and V is TRBV12-3 or TRBV12-4, with D maybe TRBD2 (6 bases). V was trimmed by 5 bases and J by 2 bases, leaving 15 bases between them. The CDR3 runs 15 residues. The CDR3 loop reads CASSASSVLQETQYF. In DNA, the CDR3 is TGTGCCAGCAGTGCATCTAGCGTACTACAAGAGACCCAGTACTTC.

Ten or more counts support this clonotype. The chain is built from TRBV6-4 and TRBJ2-3; TRBD1 aligns across 8 bases. Germline values: CDR1 MRHNA, CDR2 SNTAGT. V was clipped by 4 bases and J by 2 bases; unmatched bases: 5. The CDR3 sequence is 15 residues long. The CDR3 nucleotides are TGTGCCAGCAGTGTGCAGGGGGCCGTCACAGATACGCAGTATTTT. Protein sequence: CASSVQGAVTDTQYF.

The V and J genes are TRBV29-1 and TRBJ1-2; D is ambiguous. V lost 6 bases and J lost 0, with 5 bases in between. The CDR3 loop spans 11 amino acids. Germline V gene lookup returns CDR1 SQVTM and CDR2 ANQGSEA. As DNA, the CDR3 is TGCAGCGTCTTAACTAACTATGGCTACACCTTC. It codes for CSVLTNYGYTF.

About this clonotype itself: An end of the junction does not agree with germline; a read error may underlie this. The chain recombines TRBV20-1 with TRBJ2-1; 11 nucleotides match TRBD2. The CDR3 is 18 amino acids. CDR1 and CDR2 from the germline V gene are DFQATT and SNEGSKA (reference sequence). The chain's CDR3 is CSARDDLAGGPSYDEQFF. The CDR3 coding sequence is TGCAGTGCTAGAGATGACCTAGCGGGGGGACCGTCCTACGATGAGCAGTTCTTC.

This chain links TRBV6-2 or TRBV6-3 with TRBJ1-2; 7 bases map to TRBD1. The germline V gene has CDR1 MNHEY and CDR2 SVGEGT. Germline trimming cut 2 bases from V and 5 bases from J; bases unmatched to any gene: 2. The CDR3 sequence is 13 residues long. The CDR3 region is CASSYGTEYGYTF. CDR3 sequence (DNA): TGTGCCAGCAGTTACGGGACAGAGTATGGCTACACCTTC.